The clone carrying this T cell receptor beta chain was seen a single time. The target antigen is unknown. Here immunoSEQ multiplex PCR was the method, and the copy in TCRdb shows in-frame clones only, minus some. The data hold 150,000 to 200,000 clones, with 84% observed a single time. This record comes from a study of cytomegalovirus exposure and HLA in healthy donors. Whole-study context: The same platform was used for the 110 or so validation repertoires and the 650 to 800 first-cohort repertoires, a later analysis reported.

Trimming took 4 bases from V and 0 from J, leaving 17 bases between them. The CDR3 loop spans 17 amino acids. Germline-derived CDR1 and CDR2 are SGHRS and YFSETQ. Study conclusions and caveats: Confirmation in vitro established that a few CMV-associated chains were specific for CMV antigens. Cytomegalovirus association was assigned to about 150 TCR beta chains. First-cohort TCR clusters tended to co-occur in the 90 to 150 validation repertoires, a later analysis found.

Sample: PBMCs. This clonotype was obtained from a man younger than 45 in good health and CMV-seropositive. V and J are TRBV5-1 and TRBJ2-1, with D possibly matching TRBD1 (8 bases). CDR3 sequence reads: CASSPLTGGVSYNEQFF. DNA for the CDR3: TGCGCCAGCAGCCCTCTAACAGGGGGGGTCTCCTACAATGAGCAGTTCTTC.